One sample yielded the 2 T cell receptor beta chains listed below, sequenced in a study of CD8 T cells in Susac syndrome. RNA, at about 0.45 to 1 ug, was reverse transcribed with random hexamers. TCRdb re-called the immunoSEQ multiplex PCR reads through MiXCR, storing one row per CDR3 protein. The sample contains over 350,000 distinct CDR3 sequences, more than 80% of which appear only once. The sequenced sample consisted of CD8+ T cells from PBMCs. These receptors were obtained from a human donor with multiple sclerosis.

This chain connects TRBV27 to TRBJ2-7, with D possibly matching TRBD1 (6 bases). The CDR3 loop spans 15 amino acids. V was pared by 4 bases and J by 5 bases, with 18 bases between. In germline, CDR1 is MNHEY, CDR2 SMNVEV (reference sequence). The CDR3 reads CASSYTQGPLDEQYF. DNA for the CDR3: TGTGCCAGCAGTTACACACAGGGCCCTCTCGACGAGCAGTACTTC.

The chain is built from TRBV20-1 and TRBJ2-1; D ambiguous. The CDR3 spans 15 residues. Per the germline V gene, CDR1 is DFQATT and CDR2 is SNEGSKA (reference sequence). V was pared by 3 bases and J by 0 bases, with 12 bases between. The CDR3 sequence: CSASSGLSSYNEQFF. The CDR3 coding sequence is TGCAGTGCTAGCTCCGGATTGAGCTCCTACAATGAGCAGTTCTTC.